This TCR beta chain emerged from a study of T cell changes during pregnancy in multiple sclerosis. Here immunoSEQ multiplex PCR was the method, and the copy in TCRdb shows in-frame clones only, minus some. Of approximately 45,000 clones detected, around 93% appear once; the ten largest clones hold about 3%. This CDR3 contains 14 residues. After removal of 1 base from V and 5 bases from J, the junction contained 4 bases not matched to a gene. CDR1 and CDR2 from the germline V gene are MGHRA and YSYEKL. This TCR came from a female donor with multiple sclerosis, enrolled in a pregnancy study. The V call is TRBV4-1, the J call TRBJ2-7, with 8 positions matching TRBD1. Material: CD8+ T cells from peripheral blood mononuclear cells, obtained in the second trimester of pregnancy. The CDR3 spells CASSQGQGAHEQYF. The CDR3 DNA sequence: TGCGCCAGCAGCCAAGGGCAGGGGGCCCACGAGCAGTACTTC.